The rows below give T cell receptor beta chains drawn from one sample of a study of regulatory T cells in long-lasting Graves disease. TCRdb fed the multiplex PCR reads into MiXCR, producing one record per CDR3 protein. The sample includes about 500,000 distinct CDR3 sequences, around 15% of them seen just once. This same sample was also taken into another study, of T cells in Graves' hyperthyroidism and ophthalmopathy.

The sample was peripheral blood mononuclear cells (PBMCs), taken at new diagnosis, from a patient treated with antithyroid drugs. The receptor source for this set is a man between 40 and 49 years old with Graves disease. Both conserved end residues are part of each CDR3. Clone size is given for some rows only: seen once, a few or many times, or a class if the clone is expanded.

V gene	clone size	J gene	CDR3 protein
TRBV27	few	TRBJ2-6	CASSLVGIGANVLTF
TRBV7-2	many	TRBJ2-3	CASSLEGTSGTAQQYF
TRBV19	.	TRBJ2-1	CASSMTLRGEQFF
TRBV6-1	many	TRBJ2-3	CASSERLTGSADTQYF
TRBV30	many	TRBJ2-4	CAWNTGGAAKNIQYF
TRBV29-1	.	TRBJ2-3	CSVWGGTGKSDTQYF
TRBV28	many	TRBJ1-2	CASKPHDWDGYTF
TRBV6-1	many	TRBJ2-3	CASTTSGSITDTQYF
TRBV30	many	TRBJ2-1	CAWSSGTYNEQFF
TRBV5-1	.	TRBJ2-7	CASSPLRDRGTYEQYF
TRBV27	.	TRBJ2-7	CASSLFLGFPYEQYF
TRBV20-1	.	TRBJ2-1	CSADDRGNEQFF
TRBV20-1	.	TRBJ1-5	CSATTGVIQPQHF
TRBV9	.	TRBJ1-3	CASSVTDAGNTIYF
TRBV12-3/TRBV12-4	few	TRBJ1-6	CASSPQGALSPLHF
TRBV29-1	.	TRBJ2-1	CGAGFSYNEQFF
TRBV12-3/TRBV12-4	many	TRBJ2-2	CASTGTGETGELFF
TRBV16	many	TRBJ2-1	CASSRQGVSSYNEQFF
TRBV7-3	.	TRBJ1-1	CASSPTGGLNTEAFF
TRBV6-1	many	TRBJ1-1	CASSKGQGPEAFF
TRBV20-1	many	TRBJ1-4	CSARPPGQGLIKLFF
TRBV18	few	TRBJ2-7	CASSDRGKEYEQYF
TRBV19	.	TRBJ2-3	CASSTAGGGTDTQYF
TRBV6-2/TRBV6-3	many	TRBJ2-7	CASSYTQTSVRNEQYF
TRBV4-1	many	TRBJ1-1	CATGTPGNTEAFF
TRBV2	many	TRBJ2-1	CASTRAYSTYNEQFF
TRBV7-3	many	TRBJ2-1	CASSPGAGGTYNEQFF